This T cell receptor (beta chain) was identified during a study of blood T cell repertoires in COVID-19. This clone showed up just a few times. The data were produced by immunoSEQ multiplex PCR, yet TCRdb's version contains in-frame clones alone and is incomplete. This table has approximately 140,000 clones, 86% appearing once. CDR1 and CDR2 from the germline V gene are SGHTA and FQGTGA. CDR3 length: 13 residues. V shed 5 bases and J 5 bases; nucleotides not matched to a gene: 3. Sequences were obtained from PBMCs or T cells enriched from blood (not recorded which). The origin of this receptor is a woman in her forties or fifties who had recovered from COVID-19. This rearrangement joins TRBV7-3 to TRBJ2-1, with 7 bases fitting TRBD1. The CDR3 here is CASSATGNNEQFF. CDR3 sequence (DNA): TGTGCCAGCAGCGCGACAGGGAACAATGAGCAGTTCTTC.